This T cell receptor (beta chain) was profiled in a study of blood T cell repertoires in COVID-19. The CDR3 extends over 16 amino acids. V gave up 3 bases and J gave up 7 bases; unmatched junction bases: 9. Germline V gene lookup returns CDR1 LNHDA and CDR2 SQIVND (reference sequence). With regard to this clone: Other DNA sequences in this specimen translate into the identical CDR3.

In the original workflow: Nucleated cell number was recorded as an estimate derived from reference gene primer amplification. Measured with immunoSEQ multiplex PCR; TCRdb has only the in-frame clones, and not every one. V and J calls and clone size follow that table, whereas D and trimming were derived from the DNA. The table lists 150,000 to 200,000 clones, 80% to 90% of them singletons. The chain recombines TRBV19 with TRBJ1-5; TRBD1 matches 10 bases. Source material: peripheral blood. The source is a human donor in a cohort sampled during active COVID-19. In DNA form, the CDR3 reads TGTGCCAGTAGTATTGGGGGGGGACAGGGGTCCCAGCCCCAGCATTTT. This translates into CASSIGGGQGSQPQHF. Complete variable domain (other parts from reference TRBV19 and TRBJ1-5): DGGITQSPKYLFRKEGQNVTLSCEQNLNHDAMYWYRQDPGQGLRLIYYSQIVNDFQKGDIAEGYSVSREKKESFPLTVTSAQKNPTAFYLCASSIGGGQGSQPQHFGDGTRLSIL.